Described below is a single T cell receptor (beta chain) sequence and its context. The antigen is unknown. The data belong to a study of Ad26.COV2.S vaccination and SARS-CoV-2 variants. General observations from the study: People given the vaccine had a wider spike-specific TCR breadth than placebo recipients did.

There are 15 residues in the CDR3. The germline gives CDR1 MDHEN, CDR2 SYDVKM. With 5 bases clipped from V and 5 bases from J, the junction kept 7 bases outside the gene matches. Sequencing used immunoSEQ multiplex PCR; TCRdb keeps in-frame clones, though not all of them. The data contain about 420,000 clones, 70% to 90% of them seen just once; the ten biggest clones take up 3.5% to 4%. The treatment: some 20 received Ad26.COV2.S at low or high dose, single or two shots; about 5 received placebo; per-sample allocation not given. On day 63 after the first injection, vaccine and placebo recipients gave samples. This person who donated was an adult of 18-55 years in Boston.

Sequenced here: peripheral blood, sampled in a trial of Ad26.COV2.S vaccine versus placebo. The chain recombines TRBV28 with TRBJ2-1; TRBD2 matches 9 bases. The receptor comes from a person aged 18-60 years who received the Ad26.COV2.S COVID-19 vaccine or a placebo. Here the CDR3 DNA reads TGTGCCAGCAGTCTCACCGGGACTAGCAACAATGAGCAGTTCTTC. Protein product: CASSLTGTSNNEQFF.